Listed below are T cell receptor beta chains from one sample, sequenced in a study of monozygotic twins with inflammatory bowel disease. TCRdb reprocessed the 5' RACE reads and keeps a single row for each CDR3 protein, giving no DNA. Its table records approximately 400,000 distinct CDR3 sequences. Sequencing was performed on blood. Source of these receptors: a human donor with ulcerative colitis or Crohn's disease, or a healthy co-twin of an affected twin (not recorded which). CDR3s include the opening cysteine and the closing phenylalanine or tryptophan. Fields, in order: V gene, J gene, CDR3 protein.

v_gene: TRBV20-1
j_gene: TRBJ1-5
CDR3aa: CSARTDRDHQPQHF

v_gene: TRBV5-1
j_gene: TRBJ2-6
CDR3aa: CASSLAESGANVLTF

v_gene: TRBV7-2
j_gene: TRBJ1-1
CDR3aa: CASSRGGAGLEAFF

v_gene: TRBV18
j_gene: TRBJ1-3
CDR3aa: CASSAKDANTIYF

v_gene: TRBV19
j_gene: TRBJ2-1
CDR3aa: CASSIKLGYEQFF

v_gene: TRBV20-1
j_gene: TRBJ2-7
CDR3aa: CSARSLLAGVLAEQYF

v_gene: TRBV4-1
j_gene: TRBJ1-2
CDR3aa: CASSPGQDLYGYTF

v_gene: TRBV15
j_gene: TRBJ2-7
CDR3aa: CATSSDRWSSYEQYF

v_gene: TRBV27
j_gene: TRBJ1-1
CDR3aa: CASSARQGAFLTEAFF

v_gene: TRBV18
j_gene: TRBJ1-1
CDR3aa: CASSPQQGIEAFF

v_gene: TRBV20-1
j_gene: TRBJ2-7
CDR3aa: CSVRPRTSGTYEQYF

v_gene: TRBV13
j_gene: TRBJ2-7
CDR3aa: CASSFRAVTYEQYF

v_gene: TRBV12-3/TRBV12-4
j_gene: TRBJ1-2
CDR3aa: CASTRVAGDGYTF

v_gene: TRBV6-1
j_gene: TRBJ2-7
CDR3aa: CASSPGDGRYEQYF

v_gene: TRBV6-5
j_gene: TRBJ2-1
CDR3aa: CASTGVSDEQFF

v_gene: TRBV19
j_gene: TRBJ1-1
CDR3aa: CASSVTGDRDTEAFF

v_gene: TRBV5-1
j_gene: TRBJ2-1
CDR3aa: CASSLWTSGGNEQFF

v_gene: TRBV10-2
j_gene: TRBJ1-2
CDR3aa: CASGDTTNYGYTF

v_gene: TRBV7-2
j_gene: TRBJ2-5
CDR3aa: CASSLGARGAETQYF

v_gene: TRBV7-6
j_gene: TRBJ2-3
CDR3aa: CASSSPLGAGSTDTQYF

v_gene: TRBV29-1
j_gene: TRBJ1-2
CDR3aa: CSVDGGAENYGYTF

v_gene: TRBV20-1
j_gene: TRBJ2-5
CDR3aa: CSARDPLGTSGGTSQYF

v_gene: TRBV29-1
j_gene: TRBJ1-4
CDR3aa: CSVGEQAGEKLFF

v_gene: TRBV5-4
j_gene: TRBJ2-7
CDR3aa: CASSHRREGSYEQYF

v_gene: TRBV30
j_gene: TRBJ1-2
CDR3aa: CAWSVLQGHGYTF

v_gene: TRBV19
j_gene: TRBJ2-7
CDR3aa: CASSPGPSTSYEQYF

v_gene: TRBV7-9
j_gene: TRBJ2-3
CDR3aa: CASSIRGIADTQYF

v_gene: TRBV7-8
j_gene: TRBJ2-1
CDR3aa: CASSSEPTGSYNEQFF

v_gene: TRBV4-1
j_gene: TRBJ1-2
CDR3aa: CASSHGQGGRGGYTF

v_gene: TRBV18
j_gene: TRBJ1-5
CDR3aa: CASSPLGTGNQPQHF

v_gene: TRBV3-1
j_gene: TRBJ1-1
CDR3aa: CASSQNIPRNEAFF

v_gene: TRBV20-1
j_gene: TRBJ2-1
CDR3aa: CSASGNYNEQFF

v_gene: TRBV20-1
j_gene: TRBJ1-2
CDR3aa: CSAAGTTNYGYTF

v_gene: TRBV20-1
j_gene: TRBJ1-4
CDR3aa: CSARDTRFVYEKLFF

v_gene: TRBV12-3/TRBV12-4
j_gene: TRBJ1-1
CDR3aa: CASTIRGDLNTEAFF

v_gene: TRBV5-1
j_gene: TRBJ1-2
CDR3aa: CASSSDSLYGYTF

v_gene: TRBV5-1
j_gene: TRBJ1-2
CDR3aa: CASSLEAGDFYGYTF

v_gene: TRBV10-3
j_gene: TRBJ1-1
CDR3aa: CAMAGGLNTEAFF

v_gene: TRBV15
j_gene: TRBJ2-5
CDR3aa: CATSRVSGGKKETQYF

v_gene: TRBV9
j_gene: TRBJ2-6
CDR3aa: CASSGDRAFGANVLTF